A single sample is the source of the 20 T cell receptor beta chains below, sequenced in a study of technical replicates of blood from a few donors. Measured with immunoSEQ multiplex PCR; TCRdb has only the in-frame clones, and not every one. The sample lists tens of thousands of clones, under 95% occurring once. Material for sequencing was T cells isolated from PBMCs. The receptor source for this set is a human donor in good health.

This chain joins TRBV6-5 and TRBJ1-1; D not certain. Germline CDR1 and CDR2: MNHEY and SVGAGI. The CDR3 extends over 11 amino acids. V was cut by 10 bases and J by 7 bases, with 13 bases left in between. CDR3 residues: CATHTGIEAFF. The CDR3 region has the DNA TGTGCCACCCACACGGGAATTGAAGCTTTCTTT.

The rearrangement links TRBV19 to TRBJ1-5; D uncertain. The V end was cut by 4 bases, the J end by 6 bases, with 13 bases between. The CDR3 is made up of 14 amino acids. Germline assignment: CDR1 LNHDA and CDR2 SQIVND (reference sequence). CDR3 in amino acids: CASSTGSAGQPQHF. Here the CDR3 DNA reads TGTGCCAGTAGTACGGGATCGGCAGGTCAGCCCCAGCATTTT.

This sequence joins TRBV28 and TRBJ1-2, with TRBD1 as a possible D gene (6 bases). Germline V gives CDR1 MDHEN, CDR2 SYDVKM. The CDR3 length is 14 residues. Trimming left V 7 bases short and J 2 bases short, with 14 bases between. CDR3 in DNA: TGTGCCAGCACCGAAGGACAGTTAAACTATGGCTACACCTTC. This codes for CASTEGQLNYGYTF.

The V call is TRBV6-4, the J call TRBJ2-3; TRBD2 agrees at 11 bases. CDR1 is MRHNA and CDR2 is SNTAGT in the germline V gene. V lost 6 bases and J lost 0; bases outside the gene matches: 2. This CDR3 is built from 15 residues. CDR3 sequence reads: CASRGTSGSTDTQYF. CDR3 bases: TGTGCCAGCAGAGGGACTAGCGGCAGCACAGATACGCAGTATTTT.

The chain combines TRBV30 with TRBJ2-7; 7 nucleotides align to TRBD1. The CDR3 extends over 14 amino acids. V lost 2 bases and J lost 0; bases outside the gene matches: 4. The germline V gene encodes CDR1 GTSNPN and CDR2 SVGIG (reference sequence). The chain's CDR3 is CAWSSGGISYEQYF. CDR3 nucleotides: TGTGCCTGGAGTTCAGGGGGTATCTCCTACGAGCAGTACTTC. The full variable domain, rest sourced from reference TRBV30 and TRBJ2-7, is SQTIHQWPATLVQPVGSPLSLECTVEGTSNPNLYWYRQAAGRGLQLLFYSVGIGQISSEVPQNLSASRPQDRQFILSSKKLLLSDSGFYLCAWSSGGISYEQYFGPGTRLTVT.

The rearrangement links TRBV7-8 to TRBJ1-5; D remains unclear. The CDR3 runs to 17 residues. The germline V and J ends were trimmed by 1 base and 4 bases, with 17 bases remaining between them. The germline V gene has CDR1 SGHVS and CDR2 FQNEAQ. This CDR3 reads CASSLGRTFSQNQPQHF. The CDR3 region has the DNA TGTGCCAGCAGCTTAGGACGGACTTTCTCTCAAAATCAGCCCCAGCATTTT.

The chain is built from TRBV27 and TRBJ2-1, with 9 bases aligning to TRBD2. Germline CDR1 reads MNHEY; CDR2 reads SMNVEV (reference sequence). J lost 7 bases, V lost 2 bases, and 9 bases had no gene match. This CDR3 comprises 16 residues. The CDR3 DNA reads TGTGCCAGCAGTTTAGACATGGCGGGGGGGATAAATGAGCAGTTCTTC. Residues: CASSLDMAGGINEQFF.

The V and J genes are TRBV30 and TRBJ1-1, with D tentatively TRBD1 (5 bases). CDR1 and CDR2 (germline): GTSNPN, SVGIG (reference sequence). The V gene lost 0 bases and the J gene lost 4 bases, with 15 bases spanning the gap. The CDR3 totals 15 residues. CDR3 in DNA: TGTGCCTGGAGTGTAGGAAGGGTCGGGGGCACTGAAGCTTTCTTT. Translated, it gives CAWSVGRVGGTEAFF. The whole variable domain, filled in from reference TRBV30 and TRBJ1-1, reads SQTIHQWPATLVQPVGSPLSLECTVEGTSNPNLYWYRQAAGRGLQLLFYSVGIGQISSEVPQNLSASRPQDRQFILSSKKLLLSDSGFYLCAWSVGRVGGTEAFFGQGTRLTVV.

V usage is TRBV28 and J usage is TRBJ2-6; D gene uncertain. CDR1 MDHEN and CDR2 SYDVKM come from the germline V gene. Trimming pared 8 bases from V and 2 bases from J, leaving 16 bases between. CDR3 length equals 16 residues. The CDR3 DNA reads TGTGCCAGCGCCCCCTTAACGGGTGCTGGGGCCAACGTCCTGACTTTC. It specifies CASAPLTGAGANVLTF.

This sequence joins TRBV10-3 and TRBJ2-1; 9 positions agree with TRBD1. The germline CDR1 and CDR2 sequences are ENHRY and SYGVKD. The CDR3 has 17 amino acids. J lost 4 bases, V lost 5 bases, and 12 bases had no gene match. The DNA of the CDR3 is TGTGCCATCAGTCGACTCCGCGACAGGGGGGGATACAATGAGCAGTTCTTC. This translates into CAISRLRDRGGYNEQFF.

This chain joins TRBV4-1 and TRBJ1-1, with TRBD1 as a possible D gene (5 bases). In germline, CDR1 is MGHRA, CDR2 YSYEKL. The CDR3 is made up of 14 amino acids. V was shortened by 0 bases and J by 1 base, with 6 bases between the two germline ends. This CDR3 is CASSQDTGNTEAFF. CDR3 DNA sequence: TGCGCCAGCAGCCAAGATACAGGGAACACTGAAGCTTTCTTT.

This clone came up once. The rearrangement links TRBV6-5 to TRBJ1-3; perhaps TRBD1 as D (6 bases). V lost 5 bases, J lost 6 bases, and 8 bases lay in between. The CDR3 covers 12 residues. CDR1 and CDR2 (germline): MNHEY, SVGAGI. CDR3 DNA: TGTGCCAGCAGTAACAGGGCAAACACCATATATTTT. Residues: CASSNRANTIYF.

The rearrangement uses TRBV19 and TRBJ1-1, with D perhaps matching TRBD1 (5 bases). The ends were cut back, 6 bases at V and 1 base at J, with 9 bases in the middle. Germline assignment: CDR1 LNHDA and CDR2 SQIVND (reference sequence). The CDR3 has 13 residues. The CDR3 sequence: CASRPGGNTEAFF. CDR3 coding DNA: TGTGCCAGTAGACCGGGGGGGAACACTGAAGCTTTCTTT.

This clone showed up just once. The chain joins TRBV7-2 to TRBJ1-5; tentatively, D is TRBD1 (5 bases). The ends were cut back, 0 bases at V and 2 bases at J, with 5 bases in the middle. Germline CDR1 and CDR2: SGHTA and FQGNSA. This CDR3 contains 14 residues. CDR3 nucleotide sequence: TGTGCCAGCAGCTTAGCACAGGGCAATCAGCCCCAGCATTTT. Its protein is CASSLAQGNQPQHF.

The CDR3 nucleotides read TGCGCCACCTCCAGGGACAGCTCCTACAATGAGCAGTTCTTC. Its protein is CATSRDSSYNEQFF. The chain couples TRBV5-1 to TRBJ2-1; 7 nucleotides line up with TRBD1. V was pared by 9 bases and J by 0 bases, with 6 bases of the junction left unmatched. Per germline, CDR1 SGHRS and CDR2 YFSETQ. This CDR3 has 14 amino acids.

V gene TRBV28 combines with J gene TRBJ1-5; possibly TRBD1 for D (6 bases). The CDR3 consists of 14 residues. Between the trimmed V and J ends, which lost 6 bases and 4 bases, there was a span of 13 bases. Germline CDR1 MDHEN, CDR2 SYDVKM. Written as DNA, the CDR3 is TGTGCCAGCAGGGGGAGGGGGGGAAATCAGCCCCAGCATTTT. Amino acids: CASRGRGGNQPQHF. Looking up the rest from reference TRBV28 and TRBJ1-5 gives the full variable domain: DVKVTQSSRYLVKRTGEKVFLECVQDMDHENMFWYRQDPGLGLRLIYFSYDVKMKEKGDIPEGYSVSREKKERFSLILESASTNQTSMYLCASRGRGGNQPQHFGDGTRLSIL.

This clone was picked up one time. The genes are TRBV6-1 and TRBJ1-2; unclear D gene. The CDR3 extends over 13 amino acids. The V end was cut by 0 bases, the J end by 2 bases, with 4 bases between. Per the germline V gene, CDR1 is MNHNS and CDR2 is SASEGT. This CDR3 reads CASSEASNYGYTF. The CDR3 bases are TGTGCCAGCAGTGAAGCAAGCAACTATGGCTACACCTTC.

The chain recombines TRBV9 with TRBJ1-1; tentative D call: TRBD1 (6 bases). Trimming removed 0 bases at V and 4 bases at J, with 16 bases between. The CDR3 covers 16 residues. CDR1 and CDR2 (germline): SGDLS, YYNGEE. This CDR3 reads CASSVGPKQGSTEAFF. As DNA, the CDR3 is TGTGCCAGCAGCGTAGGTCCCAAACAGGGAAGCACTGAAGCTTTCTTT.

The chain employs TRBV4-1 and TRBJ1-3; unclear D gene. CDR3 length: 14 residues. Trimming took 2 bases from V and 5 from J, leaving 10 bases between them. CDR1 and CDR2 from the germline V gene are MGHRA and YSYEKL. The CDR3 reads CASSQSGARNTIYF. CDR3 nucleotides: TGCGCCAGCAGCCAATCCGGAGCGCGAAACACCATATATTTT.

The chain links TRBV10-3 to TRBJ1-5; 7 nucleotides line up with TRBD1. The CDR3 spans 17 residues. The V and J ends lost 0 bases and 9 bases, in that order; junction bases with no gene match: 14. The germline CDR1 and CDR2 sequences are ENHRY and SYGVKD. This chain's CDR3 is CAISESQSPTGNRPQHF. CDR3 nucleotides: TGTGCCATCAGTGAGTCGCAGTCTCCGACAGGGAACAGGCCCCAGCATTTT.